This T cell receptor beta chain was retrieved from a study of blood T cell repertoires in COVID-19. Study background: Acute-phase and convalescent COVID-19 samples originated in the United States, Italy and Spain. The analysed material was cDNA or gDNA that came from T cells, B-cell-depleted T cells, or PBMCs.

Methods used by the authors: Scientists estimated how many nucleated cells there were by amplifying reference gene primers. Profiled with immunoSEQ multiplex PCR; TCRdb holds only in-frame clones, not every one. D and trimming were read from the DNA, whereas the V and J calls and clone size are those reported in that table. Among 14,000 to 15,000 clones listed, roughly 80% were seen once. The germline CDR1 and CDR2 sequences are LGHNT and FRNRAP. Deletions cut 0 bases from V and 1 base from J, with 9 bases between. This CDR3 contains 15 residues. Sequences were obtained from peripheral blood. The source of this sequence is a human donor in a cohort sampled during active COVID-19. The chain recombines TRBV12-5 with TRBJ1-1; D gene ambiguous. Written as DNA, the CDR3 is TGTGCTAGTGGTTTGGTAGGAGAAGCGAACACTGAAGCTTTCTTT. It encodes CASGLVGEANTEAFF.